This T cell receptor (beta chain) was identified during a study of blood T cell repertoires in COVID-19. Whole-study context: Italy, Spain and the United States were the sources of the convalescent and acute COVID-19 samples. The cDNA or gDNA used as material had been derived from T cells, B-cell-depleted T cells, or PBMCs.

The CDR3 sequence is 13 residues long. V dropped 4 bases and J dropped 7; count of bases not matched to a gene: 5. Germline V gene data show CDR1 as SGHNT and CDR2 as YYREEE (reference sequence). As processed by the authors: Amplified reference gene primers provided the basis for estimating nucleated cell counts. Assay used: immunoSEQ multiplex PCR; TCRdb lists only in-frame clones, some missing. V and J calls plus clone size are reproduced from that table; the DNA served to infer D and trimming. The table has 200,000 to 300,000 clones, roughly 88% seen once. Seattle patients were enrolled while actively infected and followed longitudinally.

The material sequenced was peripheral blood. The TCR was taken from an elderly woman with COVID-19, enrolled during active disease. The chain couples TRBV5-4 to TRBJ1-2; 9 bases are shared with TRBD1. The CDR3 DNA sequence: TGTGCCAGCAGCCAGGGACAGGGCCCTGGCTACACCTTC. Protein product: CASSQGQGPGYTF.